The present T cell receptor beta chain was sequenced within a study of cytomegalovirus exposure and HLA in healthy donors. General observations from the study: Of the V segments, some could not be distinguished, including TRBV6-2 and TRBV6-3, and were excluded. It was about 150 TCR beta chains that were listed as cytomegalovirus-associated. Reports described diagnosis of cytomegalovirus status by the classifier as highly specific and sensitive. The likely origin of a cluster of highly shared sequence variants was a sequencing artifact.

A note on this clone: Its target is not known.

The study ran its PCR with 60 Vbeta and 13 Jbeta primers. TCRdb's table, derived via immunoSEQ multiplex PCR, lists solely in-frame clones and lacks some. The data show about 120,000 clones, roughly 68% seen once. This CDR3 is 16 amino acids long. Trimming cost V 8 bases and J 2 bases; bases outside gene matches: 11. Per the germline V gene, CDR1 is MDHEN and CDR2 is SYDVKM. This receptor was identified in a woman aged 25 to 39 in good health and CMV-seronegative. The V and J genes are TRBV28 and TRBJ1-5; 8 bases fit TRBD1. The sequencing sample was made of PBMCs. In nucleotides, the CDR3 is TGTGCCAGCGTCGGGACAGGTCGGCGGGGCAATCAGCCCCAGCATTTT. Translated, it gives CASVGTGRRGNQPQHF.